These T cell receptor beta chains were read from a single sample in a study of T cells in Graves' hyperthyroidism and ophthalmopathy. TCRdb redid the calling of the multiplex PCR reads with MiXCR, one entry per CDR3 protein. This repertoire shows around 620,000 distinct CDR3 sequences, about half found once; its top ten account for over 15%. The sequencing sample was made of peripheral blood or thyroid tissue (not recorded which). These receptors originate from an adult woman with Graves' disease, either hyperthyroidism or ophthalmopathy (not recorded which). CDR3s include the opening cysteine and the closing phenylalanine or tryptophan. Fields, in order: D gene, J gene, clone size, V gene, CDR3 DNA, CDR3 protein. D genes are given only for firm matches. The size field is filled for only some rows; it gives once, few, many or a size class.

d_gene: -
j_gene: TRBJ1-1
abundance: -
v_gene: TRBV29-1
CDR3nt: TGCAGCGCCGGGGGGATAGGACGGCTTGAAGCTTTCTTT
CDR3aa: CSAGGIGRLEAFF

d_gene: TRBD2
j_gene: TRBJ2-2
abundance: -
v_gene: TRBV7-2
CDR3nt: TGTGCCAGCAGCTCAGTCTCACGACTAGCGGACACCGGGGAGCTGTTTTTT
CDR3aa: CASSSVSRLADTGELFF

d_gene: -
j_gene: TRBJ2-3
abundance: once
v_gene: TRBV15
CDR3nt: TGTGCCACCAGCAGGCCAGATGGGGATACGCAGTATTTT
CDR3aa: CATSRPDGDTQYF

d_gene: -
j_gene: TRBJ1-1
abundance: few
v_gene: TRBV29-1
CDR3nt: TGCAGCGTTGAGGTTGGGACTGAAGCTTTCTTT
CDR3aa: CSVEVGTEAFF

d_gene: -
j_gene: TRBJ2-5
abundance: many
v_gene: TRBV10-2
CDR3nt: TGCGCCAGCAGGGCCGGGGTTGGGGAGACCCAGTACTTC
CDR3aa: CASRAGVGETQYF

d_gene: -
j_gene: TRBJ1-1
abundance: many
v_gene: TRBV20-1
CDR3nt: TGCAGTGCTAGAGATACTGGGTGGGCGGCACATGAAGCTTTCTTT
CDR3aa: CSARDTGWAAHEAFF

d_gene: -
j_gene: TRBJ1-3
abundance: -
v_gene: TRBV29-1
CDR3nt: TGCAGCGCCCAGGGCAGTTACACCATATATTTT
CDR3aa: CSAQGSYTIYF

d_gene: -
j_gene: TRBJ2-7
abundance: many
v_gene: TRBV29-1
CDR3nt: TGCAGCGTGTCGGGGACAACCTACGAGCAGTACTTC
CDR3aa: CSVSGTTYEQYF

d_gene: TRBD2
j_gene: TRBJ2-2
abundance: many
v_gene: TRBV9
CDR3nt: TGTGCCAGCAGCGTAGACCATAGCGGGATCACCGGGGAGCTGTTTTTT
CDR3aa: CASSVDHSGITGELFF

d_gene: -
j_gene: TRBJ1-6
abundance: -
v_gene: TRBV25-1
CDR3nt: TGTGCCAGCCATTTGCCCACAGGGACTTCACCCCTCCACTTT
CDR3aa: CASHLPTGTSPLHF

d_gene: TRBD1
j_gene: TRBJ1-1
abundance: -
v_gene: TRBV5-1
CDR3nt: TGCGCCAGCAGCCGCTGGACAGGGGACTACGAGCAGGGGGCGCGGACTGAAGCTTTCTTT
CDR3aa: CASSRWTGDYEQGARTEAFF

d_gene: -
j_gene: TRBJ1-1
abundance: -
v_gene: TRBV25-1
CDR3nt: TGTGCCAGCAGTGGGGTAGTCGGGGCTGAAGCTTTCTTT
CDR3aa: CASSGVVGAEAFF

d_gene: -
j_gene: TRBJ1-6
abundance: many
v_gene: TRBV14
CDR3nt: TGTGCCAGCAGCCCAGCATGGGGCAATTCACCCCTCCACTTT
CDR3aa: CASSPAWGNSPLHF

d_gene: TRBD2
j_gene: TRBJ2-7
abundance: many
v_gene: TRBV7-2
CDR3nt: TGTGCCAGCAGCTTAGTGACTAGCGCGTCCTACGAGCAGTACTTC
CDR3aa: CASSLVTSASYEQYF

d_gene: -
j_gene: TRBJ1-2
abundance: -
v_gene: TRBV7-9
CDR3nt: TGTGCCAGCAGCCCACGCCTTTTT
CDR3aa: CASSPRLF

d_gene: TRBD1
j_gene: TRBJ1-6
abundance: many
v_gene: TRBV5-8
CDR3nt: TGTGCCAGCAGTTCGGACAGGGCAACAGGATCACCCCTCCACTTT
CDR3aa: CASSSDRATGSPLHF

d_gene: -
j_gene: TRBJ2-5
abundance: -
v_gene: TRBV5-1
CDR3nt: TGCGCCAGCAGCTTGGATACGACAGCCACCCTGCCCCAGTACTTC
CDR3aa: CASSLDTTATLPQYF

d_gene: -
j_gene: TRBJ2-7
abundance: many
v_gene: TRBV19
CDR3nt: TGTGCCAGCATGGGGGGACACCTAAACGCCTACGAGCAGTACTTC
CDR3aa: CASMGGHLNAYEQYF

d_gene: -
j_gene: TRBJ2-3
abundance: many
v_gene: TRBV5-1
CDR3nt: TGCGCCAGCAGCTTGGGACACGGGACTAGCACAGATACGCAGTATTTT
CDR3aa: CASSLGHGTSTDTQYF

d_gene: -
j_gene: TRBJ1-5
abundance: -
v_gene: TRBV19
CDR3nt: TGTGCCAGTAGTGCGACAGCTTATAGCAATCAGCCCCAGCATTTT
CDR3aa: CASSATAYSNQPQHF

d_gene: TRBD1
j_gene: TRBJ1-5
abundance: -
v_gene: TRBV28
CDR3nt: TGTGCCAGCAGCCTTATTTGGACAGGGGGTAGCAATCAGCCCCAGCATTTT
CDR3aa: CASSLIWTGGSNQPQHF

d_gene: -
j_gene: TRBJ2-1
abundance: few
v_gene: TRBV2
CDR3nt: TGTGCCAGCATGGGGGGTATCCGAACGTTCAATGAGCAGTTCTTC
CDR3aa: CASMGGIRTFNEQFF

d_gene: -
j_gene: TRBJ2-5
abundance: once
v_gene: TRBV7-9
CDR3nt: TGTGCCAGCAGCCGAGAGTCGGGCCAAGAGACCCAGTACTTC
CDR3aa: CASSRESGQETQYF

d_gene: TRBD1
j_gene: TRBJ2-6
abundance: many
v_gene: TRBV7-3
CDR3nt: TGTGCCAGCAGCGGCACAGACAGGGGGCCGTCTGGGGCCAACGTCCTGACTTTC
CDR3aa: CASSGTDRGPSGANVLTF

d_gene: TRBD1
j_gene: TRBJ2-7
abundance: -
v_gene: TRBV9
CDR3nt: TGTGCCAGACAGGGGGGCTACGAGCAGTACTTC
CDR3aa: CARQGGYEQYF

d_gene: -
j_gene: TRBJ1-1
abundance: many
v_gene: TRBV12-3/TRBV12-4
CDR3nt: TGTGCCAGCAGCCACAGGGATCTGAACACTGAAGCTTTCTTT
CDR3aa: CASSHRDLNTEAFF

d_gene: -
j_gene: TRBJ1-5
abundance: few
v_gene: TRBV20-1
CDR3nt: TGCAGTGCCCCGAGAGGGCAGGGGCATCCGCCCCAGCATTTT
CDR3aa: CSAPRGQGHPPQHF

d_gene: -
j_gene: TRBJ2-7
abundance: few
v_gene: TRBV25-1
CDR3nt: TGTGCCAGCAGTGATGCGTCCGAGCAGTACTTC
CDR3aa: CASSDASEQYF

d_gene: -
j_gene: TRBJ1-1
abundance: -
v_gene: TRBV27
CDR3nt: TGTGCCAGCAGTTTATCATCCCGGGGTCTTGAAGCTTTCTTT
CDR3aa: CASSLSSRGLEAFF

d_gene: TRBD2
j_gene: TRBJ2-2
abundance: many
v_gene: TRBV9
CDR3nt: TGTGCCAGCAGCGTAGAAGGGACTAGCGGTTCCGGGGAGCTGTTTTTT
CDR3aa: CASSVEGTSGSGELFF

d_gene: -
j_gene: TRBJ1-3
abundance: -
v_gene: TRBV11-1
CDR3nt: TGTGCCAGCAGCTTAGGGGCCGGACGGAGCTCTGGAAACACCATATATTTT
CDR3aa: CASSLGAGRSSGNTIYF

d_gene: -
j_gene: TRBJ1-1
abundance: many
v_gene: TRBV5-6
CDR3nt: TGTGCCAGCAGCTTGAAGTTTAGGGATGCAGCTTTCTTT
CDR3aa: CASSLKFRDAAFF

d_gene: -
j_gene: TRBJ1-5
abundance: -
v_gene: TRBV12-3/TRBV12-4
CDR3nt: TGTGCCAGCAGTGAGACAGGTTTTTTGCCCCAGCATTTT
CDR3aa: CASSETGFLPQHF

d_gene: -
j_gene: TRBJ1-2
abundance: -
v_gene: TRBV7-9
CDR3nt: TGTGCCAGCAGCTTTAGCGGGCAAGAGACGTATGGCTACACCTTC
CDR3aa: CASSFSGQETYGYTF

d_gene: -
j_gene: TRBJ1-3
abundance: many
v_gene: TRBV25-1
CDR3nt: TGTGCCAGCAGTGAGTTTAATTTCGGCACCATATATTTT
CDR3aa: CASSEFNFGTIYF

d_gene: -
j_gene: TRBJ1-5
abundance: many
v_gene: TRBV24-1
CDR3nt: TGTGCCACCAGTGGGGCCGGGAGGGGACCCAATCAGCCCCAGCATTTT
CDR3aa: CATSGAGRGPNQPQHF

d_gene: TRBD2
j_gene: TRBJ2-7
abundance: -
v_gene: TRBV7-8
CDR3nt: TGTGCCAGCAGCTTTGGTGGCGGGAGTCTCCACGAGCAGTACTTC
CDR3aa: CASSFGGGSLHEQYF

d_gene: -
j_gene: TRBJ1-2
abundance: -
v_gene: TRBV10-3
CDR3nt: TGTGCCATCAGAGAGGGGAGCTATGGCTACACCTTC
CDR3aa: CAIREGSYGYTF

d_gene: TRBD1
j_gene: TRBJ1-4
abundance: many
v_gene: TRBV5-1
CDR3nt: TGCGCCAGCGCGGGACAGGGGATGAGGGATGAAAAACTGTTTTTT
CDR3aa: CASAGQGMRDEKLFF

d_gene: -
j_gene: TRBJ1-5
abundance: many
v_gene: TRBV20-1
CDR3nt: TGCAGTGCTAGGGACGGAAGCAATCAGCCCCAGCATTTT
CDR3aa: CSARDGSNQPQHF